This entry lists 18 T cell receptor beta chains sequenced from one sample in a study of blood T cell repertoires in COVID-19. The protocol was immunoSEQ multiplex PCR, while the TCRdb copy is restricted to in-frame clones and leaves out a portion. The top ten hold roughly 11% of the sample, which has around 320,000 clones, roughly 89% seen once. The sequenced sample was peripheral blood. These receptors were taken from a woman younger than 45 with COVID-19, enrolled during active disease.

The rearrangement uses TRBV4-1 and TRBJ1-1; D is uncertain. Trimming left V 0 bases short and J 2 bases short, with 10 bases between. Germline CDR1 reads MGHRA; CDR2 reads YSYEKL. The CDR3 consists of 15 residues. The CDR3 spells CASSQDTSINTEAFF. CDR3 in DNA: TGCGCCAGCAGCCAAGATACCTCTATTAACACTGAAGCTTTCTTT.

The J gene is TRBJ1-5, the V gene TRBV18; 8 positions match TRBD1. The germline gives CDR1 KGHSH, CDR2 LQKENI. V trimming: 4 bases; J trimming: 4 bases; junction bases outside the gene matches: 6. The CDR3 totals 15 residues. CDR3 in amino acids: CASSLDRVGNQPQHF. The DNA for the CDR3 is TGTGCCAGCTCACTGGACAGGGTCGGGAATCAGCCCCAGCATTTT.

The V gene is TRBV7-9, the J gene TRBJ2-2, with 14 bases that match TRBD2. Germline V lookup: CDR1 SEHNR, CDR2 FQNEAQ (reference sequence). V lost 4 bases, J lost 8 bases, and 6 bases stayed unmatched. There are 16 residues in the CDR3. CDR3 protein: CASSSRTSGGFGELFF. DNA of the CDR3: TGTGCCAGCAGCTCCCGGACTAGCGGGGGGTTTGGGGAGCTGTTTTTT. Supplemented by reference TRBV7-9 and TRBJ2-2, the full variable domain reads DTGVSQNPRHKITKRGQNVTFRCDPISEHNRLYWYRQTLGQGPEFLTYFQNEAQLEKSRLLSDRFSAERPKGSFSTLEIQRTEQGDSAMYLCASSSRTSGGFGELFFGEGSRLTVL.

The chain joins TRBV11-2 to TRBJ1-6; D is perhaps TRBD1 (5 bases). Germline V gene lookup returns CDR1 SGHAT and CDR2 FQNNGV. Trimming removed 5 bases at V and 7 bases at J, with 15 bases between. The CDR3 spans 15 residues. CDR3 coding DNA: TGTGCCAGCAGCCTCTCAAGGGCAGGGAATTCACCCCTCCACTTT. Its translation is CASSLSRAGNSPLHF. The full variable domain, its missing parts supplied by reference TRBV11-2 and TRBJ1-6, is EAGVAQSPRYKIIEKRQSVAFWCNPISGHATLYWYQQILGQGPKLLIQFQNNGVVDDSQLPKDRFSAERLKGVDSTLKIQPAKLEDSAVYLCASSLSRAGNSPLHFGNGTRLTVT.

This chain connects TRBV4-1 to TRBJ2-7, with D perhaps TRBD2 (6 bases). The CDR3 sequence is 15 residues long. In germline, CDR1 is MGHRA, CDR2 YSYEKL. The germline V and J ends were trimmed by 2 bases and 2 bases, with 13 bases remaining between them. CDR3 nucleotide sequence: TGCGCCAGCAGCCAATACCCGCCGGGAGCCTACGAGCAGTACTTC. This codes for CASSQYPPGAYEQYF.

This sequence joins TRBV11-2 and TRBJ1-1; possible D gene TRBD1, 6 bases. From germline, CDR1 is SGHAT and CDR2 FQNNGV. The CDR3 spans 17 residues. Between the trimmed V and J ends, which lost 5 bases and 3 bases, there was a span of 22 bases. CDR3 nucleotides: TGTGCCAGCAGCCCTAACCCTCTCGACAGGAGGTACACTGAAGCTTTCTTT. Encoded protein: CASSPNPLDRRYTEAFF.

The chain employs TRBV5-1 and TRBJ2-1, with TRBD2 matching 9 bases. The CDR3 is made up of 13 amino acids. The V gene end was trimmed by 4 bases and the J gene end by 8 bases; junction bases not matched to a gene: 4. From germline, CDR1 is SGHRS and CDR2 YFSETQ. CDR3 sequence: CASSPGLADEQFF. Written as DNA, the CDR3 is TGCGCCAGCAGCCCGGGACTAGCCGATGAGCAGTTCTTC. The whole variable domain, filled in from reference TRBV5-1 and TRBJ2-1, reads KAGVTQTPRYLIKTRGQQVTLSCSPISGHRSVSWYQQTPGQGLQFLFEYFSETQRNKGNFPGRFSGRQFSNSRSEMNVSTLELGDSALYLCASSPGLADEQFFGPGTRLTVL.

This rearrangement joins TRBV28 to TRBJ1-2; 8 positions match TRBD1. Trimming cost V 7 bases and J 8 bases; bases outside gene matches: 15. In germline, CDR1 is MDHEN, CDR2 SYDVKM. This CDR3 has 15 residues. CDR3 nucleotides: TGTGCCAGCAACCTGGACAGGGCCCAATCGTCCGGCTACACCTTC. This translates into CASNLDRAQSSGYTF.

J is TRBJ2-3 and V is TRBV5-4; 12 bases align to TRBD2. Per germline, CDR1 SGHNT and CDR2 YYREEE (reference sequence). The J segment lost 6 bases and the V segment lost 4 bases, leaving 9 bases of the junction unmatched. The CDR3 has 16 residues. CDR3 sequence: CASSPRLAGAGDTQYF. As DNA, the CDR3 is TGTGCCAGCAGCCCTAGACTAGCGGGGGCGGGCGATACGCAGTATTTT.

The rearrangement links TRBV5-4 to TRBJ2-7; possibly TRBD2 for D (6 bases). The germline V gene has CDR1 SGHNT and CDR2 YYREEE (reference sequence). CDR3 length: 15 residues. V shed 6 bases and J shed 1 base, with 17 bases lying between them. CDR3 protein: CASNLGTGGSYEQYF. The CDR3 DNA reads as TGTGCCAGCAACCTTGGGACCGGGGGATCCTACGAGCAGTACTTC.

This clone was counted a few times. V usage is TRBV18 and J usage is TRBJ2-5; TRBD2 is a possible D gene (6 bases). Trimming left V 3 bases short and J 2 bases short, with 7 bases between. This CDR3 is 13 amino acids long. In germline, CDR1 is KGHSH, CDR2 LQKENI. In DNA form, the CDR3 reads TGTGCCAGCTCACCTCGGGGGCAAGAGACCCAGTACTTC. It yields the protein CASSPRGQETQYF.

The rearrangement links TRBV6-5 to TRBJ1-1; D is undetermined. The CDR3 consists of 16 residues. The V gene's germline CDR1 is MNHEY and CDR2 SVGAGI. Trimming removed 0 bases at V and 5 bases at J, with 16 bases between. DNA for the CDR3: TGTGCCAGCAGTTACTCCGGCCCGGGAGGACGTACTGAAGCTTTCTTT. This encodes CASSYSGPGGRTEAFF.

This chain joins TRBV6-5 and TRBJ2-7; TRBD2 matches at 7 bases. CDR3 length: 14 residues. Germline CDR1 MNHEY, CDR2 SVGAGI. The junction had 3 bases not matched to a gene; V was cut back by 2 bases and J by 2 bases. The CDR3 protein is CASSYQRGTYEQYF. CDR3 in DNA: TGTGCCAGCAGTTACCAGCGGGGAACCTACGAGCAGTACTTC.

Here the CDR3 reads CASSPAQGKNIQYF. The DNA for the CDR3 is TGTGCCAGCTCACCAGCTCAGGGCAAAAACATTCAGTACTTC. V gene TRBV18 combines with J gene TRBJ2-4; maybe TRBD1 (5 bases). CDR3 size: 14 residues. The germline V gene encodes CDR1 KGHSH and CDR2 LQKENI. V was cut by 2 bases and J by 3 bases, with 8 bases left in between. The entire variable domain, with the rest obtained from reference TRBV18 and TRBJ2-4, is as follows: NAGVMQNPRHLVRRRGQEARLRCSPMKGHSHVYWYRQLPEEGLKFMVYLQKENIIDESGMPKERFSAEFPKEGPSILRIQQVVRGDSAAYFCASSPAQGKNIQYFGAGTRLSVL.

The sample holds one count of this clone. The chain carries TRBV11-3 and TRBJ2-2; D perhaps matches TRBD1 (6 bases). Germline lookup yields CDR1 SGHNT and CDR2 YENEEA. Trimming shortened V by 6 bases and J by 5 bases, and 16 bases separated the two germline ends. CDR3 length equals 15 residues. CDR3 sequence: CASSPGHIRTGELFF. In DNA form, the CDR3 reads TGTGCCAGCAGTCCGGGACACATAAGAACCGGGGAGCTGTTTTTT. The whole variable domain, filled in from reference TRBV11-3 and TRBJ2-2, reads EAGVVQSPRYKIIEKKQPVAFWCNPISGHNTLYWYLQNLGQGPELLIRYENEEAVDDSQLPKDRFSAERLKGVDSTLKIQPAELGDSAVYLCASSPGHIRTGELFFGEGSRLTVL.

This chain joins TRBV6-2 or TRBV6-3 and TRBJ2-7; perhaps TRBD2 as D (6 bases). CDR3 length: 15 residues. The V and J ends lost 6 bases and 3 bases respectively, with 18 bases between them. Germline V gene data show CDR1 as MNHEY and CDR2 as SVGEGT. CDR3 nucleotides: TGTGCCAGCAGCCGACTCCGCGGACTAAACTACGAGCAGTACTTC. It yields the protein CASSRLRGLNYEQYF.

V gene TRBV18 combines with J gene TRBJ2-2, with 14 bases matching TRBD2. CDR3 size: 16 residues. The ends lost 5 bases at V and 7 bases at J; junction bases unmatched: 6. CDR1 and CDR2 from the germline V gene are KGHSH and LQKENI. The CDR3 loop is CASSSTSGGAGGELFF. The CDR3 nucleotides read TGTGCCAGCTCATCGACTAGCGGGGGGGCCGGCGGGGAGCTGTTTTTT.

This sequence joins TRBV27 and TRBJ2-1; 8 bases line up with TRBD2. The V gene end was trimmed by 4 bases and the J gene end by 3 bases; junction bases not matched to a gene: 14. The CDR3 spans 18 residues. Germline V CDR1 and CDR2: MNHEY, SMNVEV (reference sequence). CDR3 sequence reads: CASSSLPGTRIDYNEQFF. CDR3 coding DNA: TGTGCCAGCAGTTCTTTACCCGGGACTAGGATTGACTACAATGAGCAGTTCTTC.